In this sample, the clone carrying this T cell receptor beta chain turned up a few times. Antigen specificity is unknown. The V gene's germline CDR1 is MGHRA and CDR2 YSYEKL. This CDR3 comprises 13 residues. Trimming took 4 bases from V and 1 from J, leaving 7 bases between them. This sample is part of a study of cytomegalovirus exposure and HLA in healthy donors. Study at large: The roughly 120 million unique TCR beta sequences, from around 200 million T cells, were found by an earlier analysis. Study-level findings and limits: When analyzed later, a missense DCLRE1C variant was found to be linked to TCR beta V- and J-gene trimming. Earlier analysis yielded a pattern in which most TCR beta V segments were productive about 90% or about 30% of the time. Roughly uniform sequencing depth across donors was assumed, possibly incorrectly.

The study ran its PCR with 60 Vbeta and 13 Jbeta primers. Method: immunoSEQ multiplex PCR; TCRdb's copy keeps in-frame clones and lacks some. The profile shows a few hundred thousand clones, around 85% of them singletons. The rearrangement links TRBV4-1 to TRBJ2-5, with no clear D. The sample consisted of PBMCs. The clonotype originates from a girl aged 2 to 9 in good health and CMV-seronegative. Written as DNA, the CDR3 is TGCGCCAGCAGCCCTCGGTCCCAAGAGACCCAGTACTTC. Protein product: CASSPRSQETQYF.